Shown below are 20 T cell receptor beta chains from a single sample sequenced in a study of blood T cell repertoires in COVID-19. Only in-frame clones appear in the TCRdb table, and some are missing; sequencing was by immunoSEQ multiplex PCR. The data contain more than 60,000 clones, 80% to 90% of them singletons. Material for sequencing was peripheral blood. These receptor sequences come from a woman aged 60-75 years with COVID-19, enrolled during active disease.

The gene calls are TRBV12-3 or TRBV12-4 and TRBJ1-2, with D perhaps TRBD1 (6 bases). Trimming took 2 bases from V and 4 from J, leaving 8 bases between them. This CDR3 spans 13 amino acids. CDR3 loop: CASSLNRAYGYTF. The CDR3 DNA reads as TGTGCCAGCAGTTTAAACAGGGCCTATGGCTACACCTTC.

CDR3 DNA sequence: TGTGCCAGTAGTCAAGGCGCAGGGGCTCGGGAGCAGTACTTC. Protein: CASSQGAGAREQYF. The chain joins TRBV19 to TRBJ2-7, with D perhaps matching TRBD1 (6 bases). This CDR3 has 14 residues. The V end was cut by 5 bases, the J end by 7 bases, with 18 bases between. Germline V lookup: CDR1 LNHDA, CDR2 SQIVND (reference sequence).

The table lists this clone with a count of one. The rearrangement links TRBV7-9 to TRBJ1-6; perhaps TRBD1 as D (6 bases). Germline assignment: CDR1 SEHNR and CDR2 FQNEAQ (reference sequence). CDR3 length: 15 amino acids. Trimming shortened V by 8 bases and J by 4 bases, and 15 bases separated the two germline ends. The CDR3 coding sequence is TGTGCCAGCCGGGACCGACAGGATTATAATTCACCCCTCCACTTT. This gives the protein CASRDRQDYNSPLHF.

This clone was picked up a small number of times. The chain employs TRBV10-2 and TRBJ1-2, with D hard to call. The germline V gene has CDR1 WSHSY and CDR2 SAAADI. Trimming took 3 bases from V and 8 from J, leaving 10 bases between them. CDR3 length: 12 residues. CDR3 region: CASSDLGGGYTF. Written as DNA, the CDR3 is TGCGCCAGCAGTGACCTGGGAGGAGGCTACACCTTC.

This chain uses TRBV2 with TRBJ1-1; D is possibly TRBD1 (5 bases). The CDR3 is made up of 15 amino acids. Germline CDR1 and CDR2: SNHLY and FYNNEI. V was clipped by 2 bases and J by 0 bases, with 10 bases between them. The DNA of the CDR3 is TGTGCCAGCAGTGAACTTGGGGCCCTGAACACTGAAGCTTTCTTT. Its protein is CASSELGALNTEAFF.

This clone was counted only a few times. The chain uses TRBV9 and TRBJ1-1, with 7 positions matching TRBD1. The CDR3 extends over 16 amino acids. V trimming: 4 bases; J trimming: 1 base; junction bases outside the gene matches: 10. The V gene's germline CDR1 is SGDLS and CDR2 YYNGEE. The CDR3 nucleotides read TGTGCCAGCAGCCCTCGTTCCGGGACAGAGAACACTGAAGCTTTCTTT. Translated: CASSPRSGTENTEAFF.

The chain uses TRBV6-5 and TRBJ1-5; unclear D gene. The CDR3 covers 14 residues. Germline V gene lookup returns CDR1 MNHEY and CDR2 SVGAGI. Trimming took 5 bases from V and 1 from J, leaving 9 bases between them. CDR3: CASSLVESNQPQHF. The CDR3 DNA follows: TGTGCCAGCAGTCTGGTTGAGAGCAATCAGCCCCAGCATTTT.

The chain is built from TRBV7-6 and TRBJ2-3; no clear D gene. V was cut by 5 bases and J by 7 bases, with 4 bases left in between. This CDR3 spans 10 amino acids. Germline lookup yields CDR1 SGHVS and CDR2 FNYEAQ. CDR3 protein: CASSPNTQYF. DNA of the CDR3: TGTGCCAGCAGCCCTAATACGCAGTATTTT.

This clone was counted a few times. The CDR3 nucleotides are TGTGCCAGCAGTTACGGGGCCCCCTATGGCTACACCTTC. It yields the protein CASSYGAPYGYTF. The J gene is TRBJ1-2, the V gene TRBV6-5, with D tentatively TRBD1 (5 bases). V lost 2 bases and J 4 bases, leaving 8 bases between the germline ends. CDR3 length equals 13 residues. Germline CDR1 MNHEY, CDR2 SVGAGI.

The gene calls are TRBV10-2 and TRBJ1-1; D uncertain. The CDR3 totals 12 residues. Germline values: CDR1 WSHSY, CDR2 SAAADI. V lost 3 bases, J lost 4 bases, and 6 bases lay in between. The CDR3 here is CASSERGTEAFF. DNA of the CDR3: TGCGCCAGCAGTGAACGGGGCACTGAAGCTTTCTTT.

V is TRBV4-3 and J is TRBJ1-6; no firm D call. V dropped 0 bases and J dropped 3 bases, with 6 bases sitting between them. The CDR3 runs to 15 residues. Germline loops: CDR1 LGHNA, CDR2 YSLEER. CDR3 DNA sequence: TGCGCCAGCAGCCAAGAAGCGATCTATAATTCACCCCTCCACTTT. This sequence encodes CASSQEAIYNSPLHF.

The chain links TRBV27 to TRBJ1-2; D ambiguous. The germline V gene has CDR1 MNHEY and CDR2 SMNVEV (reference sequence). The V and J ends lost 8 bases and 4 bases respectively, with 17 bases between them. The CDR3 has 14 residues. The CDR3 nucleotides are TGTGCCAGCCGTCTTCGGCACAGCCTCTATGGCTACACCTTC. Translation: CASRLRHSLYGYTF.

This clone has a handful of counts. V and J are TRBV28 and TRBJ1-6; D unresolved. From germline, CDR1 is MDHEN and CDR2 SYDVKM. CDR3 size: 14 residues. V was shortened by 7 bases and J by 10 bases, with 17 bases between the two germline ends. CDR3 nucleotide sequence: TGTGCCAGCACCCAGGACGGCTCGGGATCACCCCTCCACTTT. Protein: CASTQDGSGSPLHF.

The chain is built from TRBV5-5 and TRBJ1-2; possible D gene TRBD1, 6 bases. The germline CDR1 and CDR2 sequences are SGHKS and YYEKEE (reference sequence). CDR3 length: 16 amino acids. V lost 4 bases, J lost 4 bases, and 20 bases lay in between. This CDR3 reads CASSPDSAHVPYGYTF. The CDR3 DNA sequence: TGTGCCAGCAGCCCGGACAGCGCCCACGTTCCCTATGGCTACACCTTC.

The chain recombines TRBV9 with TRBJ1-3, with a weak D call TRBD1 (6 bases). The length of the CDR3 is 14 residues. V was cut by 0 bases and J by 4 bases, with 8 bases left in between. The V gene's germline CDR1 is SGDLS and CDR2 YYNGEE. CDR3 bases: TGTGCCAGCAGCGTAGCAGGGGAGGGAAACACCATATATTTT. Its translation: CASSVAGEGNTIYF.

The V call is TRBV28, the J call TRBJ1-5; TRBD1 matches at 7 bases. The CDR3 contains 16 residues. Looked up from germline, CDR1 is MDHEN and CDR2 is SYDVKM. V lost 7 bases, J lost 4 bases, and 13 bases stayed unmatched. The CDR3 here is CASTSGQAIGNQPQHF. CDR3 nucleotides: TGTGCCAGCACCTCAGGACAGGCCATTGGGAATCAGCCCCAGCATTTT.

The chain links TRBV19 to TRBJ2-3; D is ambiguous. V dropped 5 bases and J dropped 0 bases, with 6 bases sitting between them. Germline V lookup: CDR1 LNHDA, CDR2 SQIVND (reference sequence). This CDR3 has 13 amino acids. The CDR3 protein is CASSASSTDTQYF. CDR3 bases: TGTGCCAGTAGTGCCAGTAGCACAGATACGCAGTATTTT. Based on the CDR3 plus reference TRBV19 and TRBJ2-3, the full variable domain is DGGITQSPKYLFRKEGQNVTLSCEQNLNHDAMYWYRQDPGQGLRLIYYSQIVNDFQKGDIAEGYSVSREKKESFPLTVTSAQKNPTAFYLCASSASSTDTQYFGPGTRLTVL.

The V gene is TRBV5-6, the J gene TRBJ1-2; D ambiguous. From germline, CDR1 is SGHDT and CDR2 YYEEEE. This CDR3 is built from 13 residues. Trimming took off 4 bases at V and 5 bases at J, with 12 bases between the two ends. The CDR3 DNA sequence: TGTGCCAGCAGCCGCCCTGAGGGTTATGGCTACACCTTC. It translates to CASSRPEGYGYTF.

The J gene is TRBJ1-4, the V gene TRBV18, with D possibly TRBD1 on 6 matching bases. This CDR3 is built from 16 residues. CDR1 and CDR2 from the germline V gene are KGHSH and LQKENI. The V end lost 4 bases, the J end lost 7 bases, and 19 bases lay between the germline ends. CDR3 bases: TGTGCCAGCTCACGTACAGGGCAGGGCGGATTTGAAAAACTGTTTTTT. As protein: CASSRTGQGGFEKLFF. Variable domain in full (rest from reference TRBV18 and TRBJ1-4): NAGVMQNPRHLVRRRGQEARLRCSPMKGHSHVYWYRQLPEEGLKFMVYLQKENIIDESGMPKERFSAEFPKEGPSILRIQQVVRGDSAAYFCASSRTGQGGFEKLFFGSGTQLSVL.

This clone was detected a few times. CDR3 nucleotides: TGTGCCAGCAGTCCCGATAGCTCTGGGGCCAACGTCCTGACTTTC. This encodes CASSPDSSGANVLTF. The chain recombines TRBV28 with TRBJ2-6; unclear D gene. The CDR3 sequence is 15 residues long. Germline CDR1 is MDHEN and CDR2 is SYDVKM. Trimming cost V 5 bases and J 0 bases, with 8 bases left between them.